Below are 23 T cell receptor beta chains sequenced from a single sample in a study of T cell responses to AZD1222 COVID-19 vaccine. The table came from immunoSEQ multiplex PCR; TCRdb's copy has only in-frame clones and leaves some out. The sample consists of about 130,000 clones, approximately 90% of them appearing once. The material was peripheral blood, obtained on day 0 of AZD1222 vaccination. Receptors were obtained from an adult in good health.

The chain uses TRBV5-1 and TRBJ1-2; TRBD1 might be the D (6 bases). Germline lookup yields CDR1 SGHRS and CDR2 YFSETQ. The CDR3 covers 14 residues. V gave up 4 bases and J gave up 7 bases, with 17 bases separating them. The CDR3 DNA is TGCGCCAGCAGCCCCCCTCGACAGGATCTTGGCTACACCTTC. The encoded protein is CASSPPRQDLGYTF.

This chain links TRBV30 with TRBJ2-7, with 9 positions matching TRBD1. V lost 5 bases to trimming and J lost 5 bases; unmatched junction nucleotides: 10. This CDR3 comprises 14 residues. The germline CDR1 and CDR2 sequences are GTSNPN and SVGIG (reference sequence). The CDR3 coding sequence is TGTGCCTGGTCACCGGGACAGGGTCTTGACGAGCAGTACTTC. It encodes CAWSPGQGLDEQYF.

This chain joins TRBV5-4 and TRBJ2-5; weak D call: TRBD2 (6 bases). Germline loops: CDR1 SGHNT, CDR2 YYREEE (reference sequence). With 2 bases removed from V and 1 base from J, the gap between germline ends came to 9 bases. The CDR3 contains 14 residues. DNA for the CDR3: TGTGCCAGCAGCTTCGGGACTCTCCAAGAGACCCAGTACTTC. Translated: CASSFGTLQETQYF.

J is TRBJ1-5 and V is TRBV5-1; D is unclear. Germline CDR1 is SGHRS and CDR2 is YFSETQ. Deletions cut 10 bases from V and 2 bases from J, with 16 bases between. This CDR3 is built from 14 residues. This CDR3 is CAPARAERNQPQHF. The CDR3 coding sequence is TGCGCCCCAGCAAGGGCAGAGCGCAATCAGCCCCAGCATTTT. The variable domain in full, completed from reference TRBV5-1 and TRBJ1-5, reads KAGVTQTPRYLIKTRGQQVTLSCSPISGHRSVSWYQQTPGQGLQFLFEYFSETQRNKGNFPGRFSGRQFSNSRSEMNVSTLELGDSALYLCAPARAERNQPQHFGDGTRLSIL.

This chain uses TRBV27 with TRBJ1-4; D perhaps matches TRBD1 (5 bases). From germline, CDR1 is MNHEY and CDR2 SMNVEV (reference sequence). V dropped 3 bases and J dropped 7 bases, with 18 bases sitting between them. This CDR3 region has 16 residues. CDR3: CASSFLQALGAEKLFF. The CDR3 DNA sequence: TGTGCCAGCAGTTTTCTACAGGCCCTCGGGGCTGAAAAACTGTTTTTT.

This clone appeared a few times. The gene calls are TRBV30 and TRBJ1-6; D perhaps matches TRBD1 (5 bases). Trimming pared 5 bases from V and 7 bases from J, leaving 15 bases between. Germline V CDR1 and CDR2: GTSNPN, SVGIG (reference sequence). The CDR3 sequence is 14 residues long. The CDR3 nucleotides read TGTGCCTGGGGGACCGGGCCTTTAAATTCACCCCTCCACTTT. Translated, it gives CAWGTGPLNSPLHF. The complete variable domain, with remaining parts taken from reference TRBV30 and TRBJ1-6, reads SQTIHQWPATLVQPVGSPLSLECTVEGTSNPNLYWYRQAAGRGLQLLFYSVGIGQISSEVPQNLSASRPQDRQFILSSKKLLLSDSGFYLCAWGTGPLNSPLHFGNGTRLTVT.

This chain connects TRBV30 to TRBJ2-1, with 11 positions matching TRBD1. The CDR3 covers 13 residues. Germline V CDR1 and CDR2: GTSNPN, SVGIG (reference sequence). V lost 7 bases to trimming and J lost 3 bases; unmatched junction nucleotides: 2. CDR3 nucleotides: TGTGCCTTAGGGACAGGGGGCTACAATGAGCAGTTCTTC. Residues: CALGTGGYNEQFF.

The chain uses TRBV6-5 and TRBJ1-2, with D maybe TRBD1 (6 bases). Trimming took off 0 bases at V and 6 bases at J, with 11 bases between the two ends. CDR3 length equals 14 residues. Looked up from germline, CDR1 is MNHEY and CDR2 is SVGAGI. The CDR3 DNA reads as TGTGCCAGCAGTTACTCGACGACAGGCAATGGCTACACCTTC. It specifies CASSYSTTGNGYTF.

The chain uses TRBV3-1 (or the pseudogene TRBV3-2) and TRBJ1-1; the match to TRBD1 covers 9 bases. Germline CDR1 and CDR2: LGHDT and YNNKEL (reference sequence). CDR3 length: 13 residues. With V trimmed by 11 bases and J by 1 base, 5 bases remained unmatched. The CDR3 reads CAAQGQGNTEAFF. DNA for the CDR3: TGTGCCGCCCAGGGACAGGGGAACACTGAAGCTTTCTTT.

The V call is TRBV4-3, the J call TRBJ1-4; D unresolved. The CDR3 extends over 18 amino acids. V lost 0 bases and J 0 bases, leaving 14 bases between the germline ends. Per the germline V gene, CDR1 is LGHNA and CDR2 is YSLEER. This CDR3 reads CASSQDWRPQATNEKLFF. CDR3 DNA: TGCGCCAGCAGCCAAGATTGGCGTCCGCAGGCAACTAATGAAAAACTGTTTTTT.

The chain has TRBV6-5 and TRBJ1-1; a weak D match, TRBD1 (5 bases). Trimming removed 0 bases from V and 2 bases from J, with 10 bases in between. The CDR3 is 15 residues long. Germline V CDR1 and CDR2: MNHEY, SVGAGI. The DNA for the CDR3 is TGTGCCAGCAGTTACTCCGGGACGCTTAACACTGAAGCTTTCTTT. The encoded protein is CASSYSGTLNTEAFF.

The genes are TRBV7-6 and TRBJ1-2; D is possibly TRBD1 (5 bases). V lost 1 base and J lost 2, with 11 bases in between. Germline V CDR1 and CDR2: SGHVS, FNYEAQ. The CDR3 spans 15 residues. The CDR3 protein is CASSLGGSMNYGYTF. CDR3 nucleotide sequence: TGTGCCAGCAGCTTAGGGGGCAGTATGAACTATGGCTACACCTTC.

This clone was detected only a few times. The V gene is TRBV7-3, the J gene TRBJ2-2, with D hard to call. Germline V gives CDR1 SGHTA, CDR2 FQGTGA. V was cut by 5 bases and J by 6 bases, with 10 bases left in between. This CDR3 contains 13 residues. CDR3 DNA: TGTGCCAGCAGCCGTCGTAGGTCCGGGGAGCTGTTTTTT. It yields the protein CASSRRRSGELFF.

The genes are TRBV3-1 (or the pseudogene TRBV3-2) and TRBJ2-7; TRBD2 is a possible D gene (5 bases). Germline CDR1 and CDR2: LGHDT and YNNKEL (reference sequence). V was clipped by 2 bases and J by 6 bases, with 11 bases between them. The CDR3 runs to 13 residues. CDR3 nucleotide sequence: TGTGCCAGCAGCCAAAATTCTCGGGGCGAGCAGTACTTC. Translation: CASSQNSRGEQYF.

The chain recombines TRBV20-1 with TRBJ2-7, with a weak D call TRBD1 (5 bases). Looked up from germline, CDR1 is DFQATT and CDR2 is SNEGSKA (reference sequence). This CDR3 has 10 amino acids. Deletions cut 3 bases from V and 6 bases from J, with 6 bases between. The CDR3 DNA follows: TGCAGTGCTAGGACAGTCGAGCAGTACTTC. It specifies CSARTVEQYF.

This clone was seen a handful of times. The chain employs TRBV28 and TRBJ2-5; weak D call: TRBD2 (5 bases). The CDR3 sequence is 14 residues long. Germline loops: CDR1 MDHEN, CDR2 SYDVKM. Deletions cut 3 bases from V and 5 bases from J, with 13 bases between. CDR3 residues: CASSLIGQRETQYF. The CDR3 nucleotides read TGTGCCAGCAGTTTGATAGGGCAGCGGGAGACCCAGTACTTC.

The chain couples TRBV28 to TRBJ1-2; 8 bases align to TRBD1. The CDR3 length is 16 residues. Germline assignment: CDR1 MDHEN and CDR2 SYDVKM. Unmatched junction bases numbered 9, after V lost 3 bases and J lost 3 bases. CDR3 bases: TGTGCCAGCAGTTTCTCGGGAGACAGGGGCGACTATGGCTACACCTTC. Its protein product is CASSFSGDRGDYGYTF.

As regards this clone: Other DNA sequences in this specimen translate into the identical CDR3. The chain uses TRBV29-1 and TRBJ1-5; D not resolved. CDR1 is SQVTM and CDR2 is ANQGSEA in the germline V gene. This CDR3 is 12 amino acids long. V was cut by 4 bases and J by 5 bases, with 9 bases left in between. Here the CDR3 reads CSVGARDQPQHF. The CDR3 region has the DNA TGCAGCGTTGGGGCGAGAGATCAGCCCCAGCATTTT.

The chain recombines TRBV10-3 with TRBJ2-7; no definite D call. Germline assignment: CDR1 ENHRY and CDR2 SYGVKD. V dropped 3 bases and J dropped 5 bases, with 17 bases sitting between them. The length of the CDR3 is 15 residues. CDR3 in DNA: TGTGCCATCAGTGACGTCGAGGTCCCGGGCAACGAGCAGTACTTC. Translation gives CAISDVEVPGNEQYF.

The V gene is TRBV19, the J gene TRBJ2-5; the D is unclear. V was pared by 3 bases and J by 5 bases, with 10 bases between. Germline V gives CDR1 LNHDA, CDR2 SQIVND (reference sequence). This CDR3 comprises 13 residues. Here the CDR3 DNA reads TGTGCCAGTAGTATGGAATGGGCTGAGACCCAGTACTTC. It is translated as CASSMEWAETQYF.

This sequence joins TRBV5-1 and TRBJ2-3, with TRBD2 as a possible D gene (6 bases). Germline V gene sequence: CDR1 SGHRS, CDR2 YFSETQ. This CDR3 comprises 15 residues. With 4 bases removed from V and 1 base from J, the gap between germline ends came to 13 bases. CDR3 DNA sequence: TGCGCCAGCAGCAAAGGACTACCTGGCACAGATACGCAGTATTTT. Translating gives CASSKGLPGTDTQYF.

Only one count was recorded for this clone. V gene TRBV28 combines with J gene TRBJ1-2, with unresolved D. CDR1 and CDR2 from the germline V gene are MDHEN and SYDVKM. V gave up 2 bases and J gave up 4 bases, with 5 bases separating them. CDR3 length equals 12 residues. The chain's CDR3 is CASSLTAYGYTF. In DNA, the CDR3 is TGTGCCAGCAGTTTAACGGCCTATGGCTACACCTTC.

The CDR3 region is CASRAYETEAFF. The CDR3 DNA sequence: TGTGCCAGCAGAGCCTACGAGACTGAAGCTTTCTTT. This sequence joins TRBV7-9 and TRBJ1-1, with D uncertain. Trimming took 6 bases from V and 5 from J, leaving 10 bases between them. The germline CDR1 and CDR2 sequences are SEHNR and FQNEAQ (reference sequence). The CDR3 extends over 12 amino acids. Filled out from reference TRBV7-9 and TRBJ1-1, the complete variable domain reads DTGVSQNPRHKITKRGQNVTFRCDPISEHNRLYWYRQTLGQGPEFLTYFQNEAQLEKSRLLSDRFSAERPKGSFSTLEIQRTEQGDSAMYLCASRAYETEAFFGQGTRLTVV.